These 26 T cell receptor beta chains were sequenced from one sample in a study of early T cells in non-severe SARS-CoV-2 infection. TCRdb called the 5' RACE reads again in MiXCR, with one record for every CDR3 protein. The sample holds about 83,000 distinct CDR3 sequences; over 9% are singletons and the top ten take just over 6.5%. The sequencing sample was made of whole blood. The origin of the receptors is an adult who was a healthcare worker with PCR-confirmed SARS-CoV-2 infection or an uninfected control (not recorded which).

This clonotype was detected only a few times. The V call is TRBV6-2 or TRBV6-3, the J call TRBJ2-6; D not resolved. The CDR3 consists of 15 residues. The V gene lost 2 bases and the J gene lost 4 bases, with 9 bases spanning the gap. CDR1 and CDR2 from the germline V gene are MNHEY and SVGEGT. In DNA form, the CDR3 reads TGTGCCAGCAGTTACATGGGTACCGGGGCCAACGTCCTGACTTTC. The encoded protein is CASSYMGTGANVLTF.

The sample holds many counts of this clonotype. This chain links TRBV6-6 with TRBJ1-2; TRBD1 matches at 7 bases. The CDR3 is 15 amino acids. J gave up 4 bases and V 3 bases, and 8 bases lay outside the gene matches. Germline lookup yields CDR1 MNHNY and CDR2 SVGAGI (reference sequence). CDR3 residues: CASSYPDREVYGYTF. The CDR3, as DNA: TGTGCCAGCAGTTATCCCGACAGGGAGGTCTATGGCTACACCTTC.

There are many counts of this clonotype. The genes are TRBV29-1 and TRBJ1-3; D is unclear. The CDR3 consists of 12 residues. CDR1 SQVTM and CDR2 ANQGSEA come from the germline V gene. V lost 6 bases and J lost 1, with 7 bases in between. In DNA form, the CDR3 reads TGCAGCGTGAGTTTTTCTGGAAACACCATATATTTT. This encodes CSVSFSGNTIYF.

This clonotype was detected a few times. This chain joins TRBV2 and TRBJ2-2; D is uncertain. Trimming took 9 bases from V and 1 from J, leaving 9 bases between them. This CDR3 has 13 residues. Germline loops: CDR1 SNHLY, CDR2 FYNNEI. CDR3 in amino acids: CARRTENTGELFF. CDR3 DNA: TGTGCCAGGAGAACAGAGAACACCGGGGAGCTGTTTTTT. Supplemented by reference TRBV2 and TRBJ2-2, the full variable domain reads EPEVTQTPSHQVTQMGQEVILRCVPISNHLYFYWYRQILGQKVEFLVSFYNNEISEKSEIFDDQFSVERPDGSNFTLKIRSTKLEDSAMYFCARRTENTGELFFGEGSRLTVL.

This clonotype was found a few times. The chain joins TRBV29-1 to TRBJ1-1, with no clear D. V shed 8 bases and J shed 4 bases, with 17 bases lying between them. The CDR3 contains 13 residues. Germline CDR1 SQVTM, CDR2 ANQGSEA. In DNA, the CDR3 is TGCAGCCCCGCGGGAGTGAAGGGCACTGAAGCTTTCTTT. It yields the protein CSPAGVKGTEAFF.

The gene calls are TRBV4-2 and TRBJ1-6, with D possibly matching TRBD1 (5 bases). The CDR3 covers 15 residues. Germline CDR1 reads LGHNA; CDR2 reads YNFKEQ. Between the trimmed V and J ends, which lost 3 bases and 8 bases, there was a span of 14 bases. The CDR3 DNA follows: TGTGCCAGCAGCCAGGGGGACTTTGCTGATTCACCCCTCCACTTT. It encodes CASSQGDFADSPLHF.

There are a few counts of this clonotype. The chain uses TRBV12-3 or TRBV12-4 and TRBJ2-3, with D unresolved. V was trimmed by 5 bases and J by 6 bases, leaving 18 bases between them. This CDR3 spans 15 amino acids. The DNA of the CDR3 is TGTGCCAGCAGTCCTGAACAGCAAGGGATGGATACGCAGTATTTT. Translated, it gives CASSPEQQGMDTQYF.

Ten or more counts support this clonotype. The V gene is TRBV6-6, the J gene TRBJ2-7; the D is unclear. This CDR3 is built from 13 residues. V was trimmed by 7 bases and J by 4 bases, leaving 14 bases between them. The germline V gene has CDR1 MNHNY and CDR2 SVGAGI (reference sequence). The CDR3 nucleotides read TGTGCCAGCACAATCTCCAGCCAGTACGAGCAGTACTTC. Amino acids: CASTISSQYEQYF.

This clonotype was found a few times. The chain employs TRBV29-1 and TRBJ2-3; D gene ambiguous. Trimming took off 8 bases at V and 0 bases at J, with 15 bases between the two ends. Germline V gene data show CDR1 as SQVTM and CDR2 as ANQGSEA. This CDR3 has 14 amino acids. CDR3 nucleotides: TGCAGCACCAGACAACTGATTAGCACAGATACGCAGTATTTT. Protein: CSTRQLISTDTQYF.

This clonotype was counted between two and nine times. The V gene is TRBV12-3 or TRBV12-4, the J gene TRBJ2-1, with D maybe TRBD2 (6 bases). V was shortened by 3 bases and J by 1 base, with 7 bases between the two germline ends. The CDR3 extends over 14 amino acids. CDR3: CASSFGTSYNEQFF. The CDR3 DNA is TGTGCCAGCAGTTTCGGGACTTCCTACAATGAGCAGTTCTTC.

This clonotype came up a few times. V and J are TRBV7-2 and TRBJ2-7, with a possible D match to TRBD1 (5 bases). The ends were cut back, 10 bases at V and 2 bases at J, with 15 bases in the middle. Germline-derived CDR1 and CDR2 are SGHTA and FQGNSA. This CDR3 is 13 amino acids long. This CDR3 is CATSGRVAYEQYF. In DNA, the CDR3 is TGTGCCACCTCCGGCAGGGTCGCCTACGAGCAGTACTTC. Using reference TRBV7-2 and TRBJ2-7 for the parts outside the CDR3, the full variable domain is GAGVSQSPSNKVTEKGKDVELRCDPISGHTALYWYRQSLGQGLEFLIYFQGNSAPDKSGLPSDRFSAERTGGSVSTLTIQRTQQEDSAVYLCATSGRVAYEQYFGPGTRLTVT.

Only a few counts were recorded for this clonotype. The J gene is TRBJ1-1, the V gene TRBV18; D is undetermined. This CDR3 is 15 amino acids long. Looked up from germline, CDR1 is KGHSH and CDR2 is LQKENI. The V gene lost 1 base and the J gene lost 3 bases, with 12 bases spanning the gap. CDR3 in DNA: TGTGCCAGCTCACCACGGATATATGAGGACACTGAAGCTTTCTTT. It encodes CASSPRIYEDTEAFF.

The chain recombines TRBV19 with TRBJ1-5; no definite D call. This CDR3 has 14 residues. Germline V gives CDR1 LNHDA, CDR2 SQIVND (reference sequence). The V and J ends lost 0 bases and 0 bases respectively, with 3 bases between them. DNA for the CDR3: TGTGCCAGTAGTATAGACAGTAGCAATCAGCCCCAGCATTTT. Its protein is CASSIDSSNQPQHF.

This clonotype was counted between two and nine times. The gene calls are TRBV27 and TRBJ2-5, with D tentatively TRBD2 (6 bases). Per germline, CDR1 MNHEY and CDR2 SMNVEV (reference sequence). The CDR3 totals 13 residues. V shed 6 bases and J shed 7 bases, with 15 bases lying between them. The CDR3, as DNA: TGTGCCAGCAGGGTGGACTACTGGGGGACCCAGTACTTC. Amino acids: CASRVDYWGTQYF.

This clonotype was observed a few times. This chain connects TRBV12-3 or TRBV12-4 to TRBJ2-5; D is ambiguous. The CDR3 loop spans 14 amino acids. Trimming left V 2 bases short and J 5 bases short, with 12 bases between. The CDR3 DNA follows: TGTGCCAGCAGTTTAACTCACGCGGCTGAGACCCAGTACTTC. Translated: CASSLTHAAETQYF.

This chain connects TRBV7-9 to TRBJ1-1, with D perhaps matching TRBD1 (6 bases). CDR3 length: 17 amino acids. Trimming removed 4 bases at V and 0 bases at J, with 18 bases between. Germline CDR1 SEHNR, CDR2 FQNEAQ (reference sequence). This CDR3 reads CASSWGSGGRMNTEAFF. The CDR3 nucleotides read TGTGCCAGCAGCTGGGGCAGCGGGGGGCGGATGAACACTGAAGCTTTCTTT.

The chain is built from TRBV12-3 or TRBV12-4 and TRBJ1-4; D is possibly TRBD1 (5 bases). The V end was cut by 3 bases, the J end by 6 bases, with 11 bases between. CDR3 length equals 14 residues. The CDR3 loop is CASSFGGVDEKLFF. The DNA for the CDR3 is TGTGCCAGCAGTTTCGGAGGGGTTGATGAAAAACTGTTTTTT.

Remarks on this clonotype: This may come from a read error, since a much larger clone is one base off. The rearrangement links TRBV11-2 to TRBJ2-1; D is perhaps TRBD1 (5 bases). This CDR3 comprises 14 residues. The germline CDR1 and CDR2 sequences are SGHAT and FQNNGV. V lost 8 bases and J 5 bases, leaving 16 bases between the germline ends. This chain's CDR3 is CASCSPPRDNEQFF. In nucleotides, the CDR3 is TGTGCCAGCTGCTCCCCGCCCAGGGACAATGAGCAGTTCTTC.

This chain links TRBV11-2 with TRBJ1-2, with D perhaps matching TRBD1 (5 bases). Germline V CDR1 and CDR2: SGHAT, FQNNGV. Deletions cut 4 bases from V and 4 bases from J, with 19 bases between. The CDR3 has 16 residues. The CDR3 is CASSSFSSGHLYGYTF. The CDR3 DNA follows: TGTGCCAGCAGCTCTTTTTCTTCAGGGCACCTCTATGGCTACACCTTC.

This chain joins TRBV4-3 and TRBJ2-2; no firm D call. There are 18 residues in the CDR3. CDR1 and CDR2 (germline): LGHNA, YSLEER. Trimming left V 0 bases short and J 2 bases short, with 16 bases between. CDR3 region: CASSQEVLVPLNTGELFF. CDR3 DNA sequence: TGCGCCAGCAGCCAAGAGGTGCTAGTCCCCTTAAACACCGGGGAGCTGTTTTTT.

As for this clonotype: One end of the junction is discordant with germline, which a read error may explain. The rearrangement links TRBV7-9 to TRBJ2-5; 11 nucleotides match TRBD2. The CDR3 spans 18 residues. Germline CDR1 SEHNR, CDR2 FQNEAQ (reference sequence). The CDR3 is CVSSYGDRLAGNQETQYF. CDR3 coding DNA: TGTGTCAGCAGCTACGGGGATCGACTAGCGGGAAACCAAGAGACCCAGTACTTC.

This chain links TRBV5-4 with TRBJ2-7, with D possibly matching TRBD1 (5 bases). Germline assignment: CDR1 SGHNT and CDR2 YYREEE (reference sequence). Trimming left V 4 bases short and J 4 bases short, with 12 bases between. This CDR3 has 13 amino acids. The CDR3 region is CASSQGRYYEQYF. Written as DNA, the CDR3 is TGTGCCAGCAGCCAGGGCAGGTATTACGAGCAGTACTTC.

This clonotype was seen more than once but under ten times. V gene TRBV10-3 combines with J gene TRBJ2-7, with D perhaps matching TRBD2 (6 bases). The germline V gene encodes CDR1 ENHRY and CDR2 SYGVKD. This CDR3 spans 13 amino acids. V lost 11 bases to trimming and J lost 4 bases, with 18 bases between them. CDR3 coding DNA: TGTGCCGCATCCACGGGAGTTCGGTACGAGCAGTACTTC. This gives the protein CAASTGVRYEQYF.

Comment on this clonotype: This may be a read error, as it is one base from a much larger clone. The CDR3 region is CVWSPMVGSYGYTF. In DNA form, the CDR3 reads TGTGTCTGGAGTCCAATGGTCGGGAGCTATGGCTACACCTTC. The chain uses TRBV30 and TRBJ1-2; no reliable D call. From germline, CDR1 is GTSNPN and CDR2 SVGIG (reference sequence). The CDR3 totals 14 residues.

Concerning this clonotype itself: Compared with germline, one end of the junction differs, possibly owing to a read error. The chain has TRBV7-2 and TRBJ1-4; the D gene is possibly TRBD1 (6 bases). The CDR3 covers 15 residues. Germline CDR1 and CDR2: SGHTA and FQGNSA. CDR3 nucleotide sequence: TGTGCCAGCAGCATCCGGGCCGGAGAGGGGGAAAAACTGTCTTTT. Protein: CASSIRAGEGEKLSF.

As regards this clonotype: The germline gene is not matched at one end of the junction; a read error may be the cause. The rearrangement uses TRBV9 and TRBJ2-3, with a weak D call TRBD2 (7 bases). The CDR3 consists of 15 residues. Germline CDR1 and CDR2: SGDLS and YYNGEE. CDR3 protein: CSSSVGGGYTDTQYF. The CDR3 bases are TGTTCCAGCAGCGTAGGCGGGGGCTACACAGATACGCAGTATTTT.